These T cell receptor beta chains were read from a single sample in a study of T cell repertoires in cytomegalovirus infection. TCRdb reprocessed the reads with MiXCR, giving one entry per CDR3 protein. The repertoire holds about 530,000 distinct CDR3 sequences, with less than 30% as singletons. The sample consisted of PBMCs. The receptors originated from a human donor in good health (CMV status not recorded). Some clones in this sample may be carry-over from other donors' samples. CDR3s include the opening cysteine and the closing phenylalanine or tryptophan. The order of the fields is clone size, V gene, J gene, D gene, CDR3 DNA, CDR3 protein. D genes are given only for firm matches. The listing skips clone size in some rows; elsewhere it reads once, few, many or a size class.

clone size: .; V gene: TRBV7-9; J gene: TRBJ1-1; D gene: .; CDR3 DNA: TGTGCCAGCAGCTATTTTGATGGGAACACTGAAGCTTTCTTT; CDR3 protein: CASSYFDGNTEAFF
clone size: .; V gene: TRBV7-3; J gene: TRBJ1-2; D gene: .; CDR3 DNA: TGTGCCAGCAGCTTGGCGGACGGCCGAAATGGCTACACCTTC; CDR3 protein: CASSLADGRNGYTF
clone size: .; V gene: TRBV2; J gene: TRBJ2-6; D gene: .; CDR3 DNA: TGTGCCAGCAGAACCGAGGCCTCTGGGGCCAACGTCCTGACTTTC; CDR3 protein: CASRTEASGANVLTF
clone size: few; V gene: TRBV6-1; J gene: TRBJ2-5; D gene: .; CDR3 DNA: TGTGCCAGCAGTCCACAGTTAAACCAAGAGACCCAGTACTTC; CDR3 protein: CASSPQLNQETQYF
clone size: many; V gene: TRBV7-2; J gene: TRBJ1-5; D gene: .; CDR3 DNA: TGTGCCAGCAGCTTAGCAGCCGCCGGGTTCTATCAGCCCCAGCATTTT; CDR3 protein: CASSLAAAGFYQPQHF
clone size: few; V gene: TRBV11-2; J gene: TRBJ1-5; D gene: TRBD1; CDR3 DNA: TGTGCCAGCAGCTTTACAGGGGATTTTGCCAATCAGCCCCAGCATTTT; CDR3 protein: CASSFTGDFANQPQHF
clone size: .; V gene: TRBV6-2/TRBV6-3; J gene: TRBJ2-1; D gene: TRBD2; CDR3 DNA: TGTGCCAGCAGTTACTCGTCTAGCGGGGTCCTCTCCTACAATGAGCAGTTCTTC; CDR3 protein: CASSYSSSGVLSYNEQFF
clone size: .; V gene: TRBV19; J gene: TRBJ2-6; D gene: .; CDR3 DNA: TGTGCCAGTAGTATTCTCTCTGGGGCCAACGTCCTGACTTTC; CDR3 protein: CASSILSGANVLTF
clone size: .; V gene: TRBV2; J gene: TRBJ2-7; D gene: .; CDR3 DNA: TGTGCCAGCAGTGTGTCGGGTAGCGGCAATTCCTACGAGCAGTACTTC; CDR3 protein: CASSVSGSGNSYEQYF
clone size: many; V gene: TRBV7-8; J gene: TRBJ2-3; D gene: TRBD1; CDR3 DNA: TGTGCCAGCTCGCTAAACAGGGGGCGCGGAGATACGCAGTATTTT; CDR3 protein: CASSLNRGRGDTQYF
clone size: .; V gene: TRBV7-9; J gene: TRBJ2-1; D gene: .; CDR3 DNA: TGTGCCAGCAGCCCGAAAACCGGGACTTTAAGGGTCAATGAGCAGTTCTTC; CDR3 protein: CASSPKTGTLRVNEQFF
clone size: .; V gene: TRBV11-2; J gene: TRBJ1-2; D gene: .; CDR3 DNA: TGTGCCAGCAGCTTATTTGGAGGGGAAGGCTATGGCTACACCTTC; CDR3 protein: CASSLFGGEGYGYTF
clone size: .; V gene: TRBV5-1; J gene: TRBJ1-2; D gene: .; CDR3 DNA: TGCGCCAGCAGCTTGGCCACCGCGCGAGACTATGGCTACACCTTC; CDR3 protein: CASSLATARDYGYTF
clone size: .; V gene: TRBV6-2/TRBV6-3; J gene: TRBJ2-2; D gene: TRBD1; CDR3 DNA: TGTGCCAGCAGTTGGGACAGGGAGATCGGGGAGCTGTTTTTT; CDR3 protein: CASSWDREIGELFF
clone size: few; V gene: TRBV29-1; J gene: TRBJ1-4; D gene: .; CDR3 DNA: TGCAGCGTTGAAGTCTATGAAAAACTGTTTTTT; CDR3 protein: CSVEVYEKLFF
clone size: .; V gene: TRBV10-3; J gene: TRBJ2-7; D gene: TRBD1; CDR3 DNA: TGTGCCATCAGCGCCGGGACAGGGGGAGTCGAGCAGTACTTC; CDR3 protein: CAISAGTGGVEQYF
clone size: few; V gene: TRBV14; J gene: TRBJ2-5; D gene: .; CDR3 DNA: TGTGCCAGCAGCCAAGATTCGGGGATCCAAGAGACCCAGTACTTC; CDR3 protein: CASSQDSGIQETQYF
clone size: .; V gene: TRBV19; J gene: TRBJ1-5; D gene: .; CDR3 DNA: TGTGCCACCCGACAGTCTAGCAATCAGCCCCAGCATTTT; CDR3 protein: CATRQSSNQPQHF
clone size: .; V gene: TRBV6-8; J gene: TRBJ2-1; D gene: TRBD2; CDR3 DNA: TGTGCCAGCAGCTCCCTAGCGGGAGGTATGTTGGGCTCCTACAATGAGCAGTTCTTC; CDR3 protein: CASSSLAGGMLGSYNEQFF
clone size: .; V gene: TRBV20-1; J gene: TRBJ1-1; D gene: TRBD1; CDR3 DNA: TGCAGTGCAACTCAGGGGGCGAGGGACACTGAAGCTTTCTTT; CDR3 protein: CSATQGARDTEAFF
clone size: .; V gene: TRBV19; J gene: TRBJ2-7; D gene: TRBD1; CDR3 DNA: TGTGCCAGTAGTCCCGGGACAGGAGGATTGCGCGAGCAGTACTTC; CDR3 protein: CASSPGTGGLREQYF
clone size: once; V gene: TRBV18; J gene: TRBJ1-1; D gene: .; CDR3 DNA: TGTGCCAGCTCACCATCCAGGGACATGAACACTGAAGCTTTCTTT; CDR3 protein: CASSPSRDMNTEAFF
clone size: .; V gene: TRBV24-1; J gene: TRBJ2-3; D gene: .; CDR3 DNA: TGTGCCACCAGTGCCGCAGTTCCAGATACGCAGTATTTT; CDR3 protein: CATSAAVPDTQYF
clone size: few; V gene: TRBV7-9; J gene: TRBJ2-3; D gene: .; CDR3 DNA: TGTGCCAGCAGCTTTCAGGGGCTCTACACAGATACGCAGTATTTT; CDR3 protein: CASSFQGLYTDTQYF